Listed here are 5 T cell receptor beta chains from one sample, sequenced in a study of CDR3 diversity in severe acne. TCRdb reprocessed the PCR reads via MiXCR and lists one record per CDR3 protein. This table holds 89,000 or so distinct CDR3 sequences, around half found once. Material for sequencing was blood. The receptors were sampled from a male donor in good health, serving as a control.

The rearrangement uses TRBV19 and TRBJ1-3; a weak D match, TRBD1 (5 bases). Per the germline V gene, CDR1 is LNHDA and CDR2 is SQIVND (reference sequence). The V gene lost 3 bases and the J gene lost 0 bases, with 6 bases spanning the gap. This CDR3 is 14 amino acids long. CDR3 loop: CASSIGHSGNTIYF. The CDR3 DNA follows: TGTGCCAGTAGTATTGGACACTCTGGAAACACCATATATTTT.

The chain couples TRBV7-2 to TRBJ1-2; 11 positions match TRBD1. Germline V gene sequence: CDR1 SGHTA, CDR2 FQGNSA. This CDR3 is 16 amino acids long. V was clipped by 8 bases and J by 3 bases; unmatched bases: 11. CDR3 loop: CASGPGGQGDDYGYTF. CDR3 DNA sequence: TGTGCCAGCGGACCGGGGGGACAGGGGGACGACTATGGCTACACCTTC.

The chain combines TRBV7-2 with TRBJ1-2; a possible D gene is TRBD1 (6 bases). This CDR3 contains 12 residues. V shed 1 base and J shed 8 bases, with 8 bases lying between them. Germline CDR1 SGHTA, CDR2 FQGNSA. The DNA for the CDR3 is TGTGCCAGCAGCTTAGGGACAGACGGCTACACCTTC. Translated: CASSLGTDGYTF. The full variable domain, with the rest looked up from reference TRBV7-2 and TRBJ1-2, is GAGVSQSPSNKVTEKGKDVELRCDPISGHTALYWYRQSLGQGLEFLIYFQGNSAPDKSGLPSDRFSAERTGGSVSTLTIQRTQQEDSAVYLCASSLGTDGYTFGSGTRLTVV.

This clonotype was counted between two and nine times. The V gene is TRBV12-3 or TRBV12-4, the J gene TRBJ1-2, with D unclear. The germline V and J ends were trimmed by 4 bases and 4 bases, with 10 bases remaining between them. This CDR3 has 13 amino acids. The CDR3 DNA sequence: TGTGCCAGCAGTTGGAGGACGGCCTATGGCTACACCTTC. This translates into CASSWRTAYGYTF.

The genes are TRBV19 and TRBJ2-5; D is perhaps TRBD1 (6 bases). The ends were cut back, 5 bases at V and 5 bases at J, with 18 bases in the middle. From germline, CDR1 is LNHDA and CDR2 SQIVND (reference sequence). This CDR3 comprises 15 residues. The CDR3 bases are TGTGCCAGTAGTGTGACAACAGGGATCTTGGAGACCCAGTACTTC. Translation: CASSVTTGILETQYF.